This T cell receptor (beta chain) was captured in a study of beta chain features in type 1 diabetes (dated by TCRdb to the late 2010s). About the study as a whole: Patients and healthy donors did not differ in mean age, gender distribution, total cell number or subset yield. A total of roughly 98,000,000 sorted cells were examined across all samples, and a strong correlation was observed between cell number per subset and RNA yield. The study compared TCRB repertoires of sorted circulating CD4+ T cell subsets between recently diagnosed type 1 diabetes patients and matched healthy donors. Regulatory and stem cell-like memory subsets were obtained from only 8 patients and roughly 8 healthy donors, while naive and central memory subsets were obtained from all 30 or so donors.

The entire isolated RNA was reverse transcribed using the High Capacity cDNA Reverse Transcription Kit, and thus expressed TCRB transcripts were sequenced. Naive, central memory and regulatory T cell samples underwent deep immunoSEQ sequencing, averaging around 3.9 million total reads per sample. After sorted cells were lysed in RLT buffer, RNA was extracted with DNase-treated RNeasy Micro or Mini kits, with the choice depending on cell number. Each cell subset was processed on its own to prevent cross-contamination, while patient and healthy donor samples were processed together. Using the immunoSEQ multiplex PCR, TCRB sequences were amplified from cDNA into 87-bp fragments spanning the CDR3 region. The amplicons were sequenced using the Illumina HiSeq platform. The authors processed their data as follows. Synthetic template baselines were used to correct PCR bias computationally, reads within Hamming distance 2 were collapsed together, and singletons that could not be merged were discarded. Reads were aligned against IMGT to assign V, D and J genes, CDR3 length and insertions or deletions at six rearrangement sites. Clonotype counts were normalized to sorted cell number within each subset before computing true diversity and Gini coefficients with the tcR R package. The overlap coefficient, calculated on TCRB nucleotide sequences, was used to measure repertoire sharing. Out-of-frame TCRB sequences from naive cells were analyzed as a proxy for the pre-selection repertoire. Not all clones reach the TCRdb copy of this immuneACCESS table, which keeps in-frame sequences only. Checked studies attribute under half of the gap to unresolved V genes and leave the rest unexplained. V, J and clone size are taken as reported in that table, and D and trimming were inferred from the DNA itself. This sample holds 300,000 or so clones; approximately 15% were observed only once. The ten top clones hold roughly 0.015% of the sample.

Only a few counts were recorded for this clone. Its antigen target is currently unknown. One base away there is no much larger clone; base qualities are not given. The paper as a whole reports these results and caveats: Shorter templates might have been favored by PCR, but patient and control samples were amplified and corrected together, so both groups would have been affected equally by any skew. Patients with type 1 diabetes made fewer insertions and deleted more nucleotides at VDJ recombination sites, implying thymic rearrangement abnormalities. Type 1 diabetes patients showed a moderate but significant shortening of TCRB CDR3 length in all four CD4+ subsets. Naive, central memory and regulatory TCRB repertoires appeared to be more similar among patients than among healthy donors. Because the HLA sub-analyses included only small numbers of individuals, any influence of HLA type on TCRB rearrangement was left unresolved. Sequencing cDNA rather than genomic DNA could over-represent highly expressing activated cells, although activation and CD3 levels did not differ between groups.

Each donor gave one peripheral blood draw, approximately 120 mL on average, collected into heparinised tubes. Naive, central memory, regulatory and stem cell-like memory CD4+ T cells were sorted on a BD FACSAria II using a panel including CD45RO, CCR7, CD25, CD127, CD95 and CD27. A purity above 98% was achieved for all sorted populations. PBMCs were isolated right away by Lymphoprep density gradient centrifugation and were stained directly, without culture. To minimize batch effects, samples were stained and sorted in pairs, one healthy donor with one patient per experiment. From the cysteine through the phenylalanine, the CDR3 covers 14 amino acids. The DNA shown is the 42-base CDR3, in frame from base 1. Trimming accounts for 4 bases at V and 6 bases at J, while the number of junction bases matched to no gene is 7. From a lookup of the germline V gene, CDR1 and CDR2 are MGHRA and YSYEKL.

The receptor chain draws on TRBV4-1 and TRBJ1-1, and TRBD1 aligns with 8 junction nucleotides. This receptor was taken from a woman under 30 with type 1 diabetes. The sequencing input was naive CD4+ T cells from blood. The cell subset or site label for this specimen denotes: true naive CD4+ T cells. The sequenced DNA: TGCGCCAGCAGCCGGACAGGGATATGGGCTGAAGCTTTCTTT. It translates as CASSRTGIWAEAFF.